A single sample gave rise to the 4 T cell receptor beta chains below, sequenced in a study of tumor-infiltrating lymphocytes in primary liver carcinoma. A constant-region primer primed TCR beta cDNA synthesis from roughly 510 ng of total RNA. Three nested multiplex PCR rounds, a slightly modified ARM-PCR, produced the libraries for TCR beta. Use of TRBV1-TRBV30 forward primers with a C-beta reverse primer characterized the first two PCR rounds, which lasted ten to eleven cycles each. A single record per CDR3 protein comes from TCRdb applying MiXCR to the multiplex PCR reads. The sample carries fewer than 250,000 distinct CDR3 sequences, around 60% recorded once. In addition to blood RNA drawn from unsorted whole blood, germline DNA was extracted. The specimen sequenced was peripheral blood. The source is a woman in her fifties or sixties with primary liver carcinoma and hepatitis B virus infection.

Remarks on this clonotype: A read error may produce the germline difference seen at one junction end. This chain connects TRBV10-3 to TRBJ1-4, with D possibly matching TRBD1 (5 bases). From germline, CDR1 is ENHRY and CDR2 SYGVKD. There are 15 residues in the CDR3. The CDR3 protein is CAISESGRHNGKLFF. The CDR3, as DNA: TGTGCCATCAGTGAGTCGGGGCGGCATAATGGAAAACTGTTTTTT.

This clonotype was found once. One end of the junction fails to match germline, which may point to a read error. The CDR3 DNA is TGTGCCAGCAGGTCCCTAGCGGGAGGGTTCTTTGAGCAGTCCTTC. It yields the protein CASRSLAGGFFEQSF. The V and J genes are TRBV28 and TRBJ2-1, with 12 bases fitting TRBD2. The CDR3 totals 15 residues. From germline, CDR1 is MDHEN and CDR2 SYDVKM. The full variable domain, completed using reference TRBV28 and TRBJ2-1, is DVKVTQSSRYLVKRTGEKVFLECVQDMDHENMFWYRQDPGLGLRLIYFSYDVKMKEKGDIPEGYSVSREKKERFSLILESASTNQTSMYLCASRSLAGGFFEQSFGPGTRLTVL.

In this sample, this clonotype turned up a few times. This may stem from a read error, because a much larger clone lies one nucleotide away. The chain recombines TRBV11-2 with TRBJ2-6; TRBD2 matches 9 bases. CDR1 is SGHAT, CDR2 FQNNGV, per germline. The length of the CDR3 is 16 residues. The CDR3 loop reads CASSSGGRAGANILTF. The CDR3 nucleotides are TGTGCCAGCAGTTCCGGCGGGAGGGCTGGGGCCAACATCCTGACTTTC.

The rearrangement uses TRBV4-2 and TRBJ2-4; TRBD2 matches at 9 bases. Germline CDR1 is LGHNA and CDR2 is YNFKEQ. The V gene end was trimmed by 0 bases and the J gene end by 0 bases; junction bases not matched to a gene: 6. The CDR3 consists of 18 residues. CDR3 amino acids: CASSQDVSGSEAKNIQYF. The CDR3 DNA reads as TGTGCCAGCAGCCAAGATGTTAGCGGGAGTGAAGCCAAAAACATTCAGTACTTC.